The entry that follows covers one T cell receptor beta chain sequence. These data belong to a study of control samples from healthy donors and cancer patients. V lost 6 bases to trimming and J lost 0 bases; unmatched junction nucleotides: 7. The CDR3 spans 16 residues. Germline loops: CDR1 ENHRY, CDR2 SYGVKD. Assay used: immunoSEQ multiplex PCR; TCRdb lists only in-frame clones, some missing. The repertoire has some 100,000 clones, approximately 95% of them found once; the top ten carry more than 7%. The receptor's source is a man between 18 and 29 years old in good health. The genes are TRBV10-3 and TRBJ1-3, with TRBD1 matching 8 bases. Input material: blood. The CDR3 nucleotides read TGTGCCATCAGACTGACAGGGGCAATCTCTGGAAACACCATATATTTT. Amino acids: CAIRLTGAISGNTIYF.